These T cell receptor beta chains were read from a single sample in a study of blood T cell repertoires in COVID-19. Clones were sequenced by immunoSEQ multiplex PCR, and TCRdb holds only the in-frame ones, with some missing. Of 150,000 to 200,000 clones listed, around 86% are singletons. The material sequenced was peripheral blood. Receptors originate from an elderly woman with COVID-19, enrolled during active disease. Both conserved end residues are part of each CDR3. The D gene is left open where the match is weak.

J gene,V gene,D gene,CDR3 length,CDR3 protein
TRBJ1-5,TRBV23-1,-,15,CASSQSTGGNQPQHF
TRBJ2-1,TRBV9,-,15,CASSVGSNSYNEQFF
TRBJ2-5,TRBV5-1,TRBD2,16,CASSLEGAGPPGTQYF
TRBJ2-7,TRBV28,-,14,CASGPGGSSYEQYF
TRBJ2-7,TRBV5-1,TRBD2,15,CASSLVAGSSYEQYF
TRBJ2-1,TRBV5-1,-,12,CASSLVGDEQFF
TRBJ2-1,TRBV28,TRBD2,16,CASSLLGESGENEQFF
TRBJ2-1,TRBV6-6,TRBD2,16,CASSYSGGRSYNEQFF
TRBJ2-7,TRBV21-1,-,15,CASSIMAPIMYEQYF
TRBJ1-2,TRBV3-1/TRBV3-2,TRBD1,16,CASSQPPGQGGYGYTF
TRBJ1-2,TRBV28,TRBD1,14,CASSSAGGAYGYTF
TRBJ1-1,TRBV19,TRBD1,14,CASSIGQGAFEAFF
TRBJ1-2,TRBV28,-,11,CASSPVRGYTF
TRBJ1-3,TRBV9,-,14,CASSPQVSGNTIYF
TRBJ1-6,TRBV15,TRBD1,16,CATSKFSGTGVSPLHF
TRBJ2-5,TRBV12-3/TRBV12-4,TRBD1,13,CASSLTGMETQYF
TRBJ2-3,TRBV15,-,17,CATSRGRGSGPTDTQYF
TRBJ2-5,TRBV5-1,TRBD2,16,CASSLGLARTGETQYF
TRBJ2-2,TRBV9,-,16,CASSPRGSGDTGELFF
TRBJ1-2,TRBV7-2,-,13,CASLMGGSYGYTF
TRBJ1-3,TRBV3-1/TRBV3-2,-,16,CASSQDFGHTGNTIYF
TRBJ1-2,TRBV5-4,-,13,CAAWDTANYGYTF
TRBJ2-1,TRBV6-5,TRBD2,14,CASRQSGRVNEQFF
TRBJ1-1,TRBV7-2,-,16,CASSSAAGVMNTEAFF
TRBJ2-7,TRBV6-5,-,14,CASSLRGFVDEQYF
TRBJ1-1,TRBV12-3/TRBV12-4,-,13,CASSPGTNTEAFF
TRBJ2-7,TRBV20-1,-,13,CSASGTLSYEQYF
TRBJ1-1,TRBV28,-,11,CASRQGFQVFF